One sample yielded the 27 T cell receptor beta chains listed below, sequenced in a study of blood T cell repertoires in COVID-19. Profiling relied on immunoSEQ multiplex PCR, and the TCRdb table lists in-frame clones only, not all of them. This table holds over 150,000 clones, around 87% found once. Sequencing used peripheral blood. The receptors were sampled from a man aged 60 to 69 with COVID-19, enrolled during active disease.

This rearrangement joins TRBV15 to TRBJ2-7, with D unclear. This CDR3 is 11 amino acids long. Germline-derived CDR1 and CDR2 are LNHNV and YYDKDF (reference sequence). V was trimmed by 3 bases and J by 7 bases, leaving 7 bases between them. The chain's CDR3 is CATSSFREQYF. Written as DNA, the CDR3 is TGTGCCACCAGCAGCTTTCGGGAGCAGTACTTC.

DNA of the CDR3: TGCAGCGTTGAAGGGGGCGCGAACACCGGGGAGCTGTTTTTT. This codes for CSVEGGANTGELFF. The chain links TRBV29-1 to TRBJ2-2, with D possibly being TRBD1 (5 bases). Per germline, CDR1 SQVTM and CDR2 ANQGSEA. V was cut by 1 base and J by 0 bases, with 6 bases left in between. The CDR3 extends over 14 amino acids.

The chain uses TRBV18 and TRBJ2-6, with a weak D call TRBD2 (5 bases). CDR1 KGHSH and CDR2 LQKENI come from the germline V gene. The CDR3 spans 17 residues. Trimming stripped 6 bases from V and 4 bases from J, with 19 bases between. CDR3 coding DNA: TGTGCCAGCTCGCCCCCATCCGGGGTCCCAGGGGCCAACGTCCTGACTTTC. This gives the protein CASSPPSGVPGANVLTF.

This rearrangement joins TRBV11-2 to TRBJ1-1; weak D call: TRBD1 (6 bases). The length of the CDR3 is 14 residues. With 5 bases removed from V and 0 bases from J, the gap between germline ends came to 10 bases. Germline assignment: CDR1 SGHAT and CDR2 FQNNGV. For the CDR3, the DNA is TGTGCCAGCAGCGGACAGCTCATGAACACTGAAGCTTTCTTT. Its protein product is CASSGQLMNTEAFF. The full variable domain, rest sourced from reference TRBV11-2 and TRBJ1-1, is EAGVAQSPRYKIIEKRQSVAFWCNPISGHATLYWYQQILGQGPKLLIQFQNNGVVDDSQLPKDRFSAERLKGVDSTLKIQPAKLEDSAVYLCASSGQLMNTEAFFGQGTRLTVV.

CDR3 DNA: TGTGCCAGCAGTTTACAGGGCCGAGGGAGGGGAACTGAAGCTTTCTTT. Its protein product is CASSLQGRGRGTEAFF. This sequence joins TRBV28 and TRBJ1-1; a weak D match, TRBD1 (5 bases). V was cut by 2 bases and J by 5 bases, with 18 bases left in between. The CDR3 runs 16 residues. Per the germline V gene, CDR1 is MDHEN and CDR2 is SYDVKM. Using reference TRBV28 and TRBJ1-1 for the parts outside the CDR3, the full variable domain is DVKVTQSSRYLVKRTGEKVFLECVQDMDHENMFWYRQDPGLGLRLIYFSYDVKMKEKGDIPEGYSVSREKKERFSLILESASTNQTSMYLCASSLQGRGRGTEAFFGQGTRLTVV.

The gene calls are TRBV28 and TRBJ2-2; possibly TRBD1 for D (5 bases). Germline loops: CDR1 MDHEN, CDR2 SYDVKM. Trimming took 6 bases from V and 1 from J, leaving 9 bases between them. This CDR3 is 14 amino acids long. CDR3 nucleotide sequence: TGTGCCAGCAGCAGGGAATGGAACACCGGGGAGCTGTTTTTT. This codes for CASSREWNTGELFF.

V and J are TRBV9 and TRBJ1-3; 7 bases match TRBD1. CDR1 is SGDLS and CDR2 is YYNGEE in the germline V gene. V dropped 3 bases and J dropped 3; count of bases not matched to a gene: 6. The length of the CDR3 is 15 residues. CDR3 coding DNA: TGTGCCAGCAGCGCGAATGACAGGGTTGGAAACACCATATATTTT. Translated, it gives CASSANDRVGNTIYF.

The chain has TRBV18 and TRBJ2-1; 8 bases fit TRBD2. From germline, CDR1 is KGHSH and CDR2 LQKENI. The trim removed 6 bases at V and 4 bases at J, leaving 11 bases unmatched. The length of the CDR3 is 16 residues. CDR3 loop: CASSSDSGVGYNEQFF. In DNA form, the CDR3 reads TGTGCCAGCTCTTCGGATAGCGGGGTGGGTTACAATGAGCAGTTCTTC.

CDR3: CASSEALAGGSSYNEQFF. CDR3 DNA: TGTGCCAGCAGTGAAGCGCTAGCGGGAGGGAGCTCCTACAATGAGCAGTTCTTC. V and J are TRBV6-1 and TRBJ2-1; 12 bases fit TRBD2. Germline V gene sequence: CDR1 MNHNS, CDR2 SASEGT. V lost 0 bases to trimming and J lost 0 bases; unmatched junction nucleotides: 3. The CDR3 runs 18 residues.

The CDR3 coding sequence is TGTGCCAGCAGCTTAGGGGCTATCTCGACGTACGAGCAGTACTTC. Amino acid sequence: CASSLGAISTYEQYF. The chain combines TRBV7-2 with TRBJ2-7; D call uncertain. V was cut by 1 base and J by 4 bases, with 14 bases left in between. This CDR3 is 15 amino acids long. The germline V gene has CDR1 SGHTA and CDR2 FQGNSA. Combining the CDR3 with reference TRBV7-2 and TRBJ2-7 gives the whole variable domain GAGVSQSPSNKVTEKGKDVELRCDPISGHTALYWYRQSLGQGLEFLIYFQGNSAPDKSGLPSDRFSAERTGGSVSTLTIQRTQQEDSAVYLCASSLGAISTYEQYFGPGTRLTVT.

This clone was recorded once. The chain combines TRBV19 with TRBJ1-5, with D possibly matching TRBD1 (5 bases). Trimming shortened V by 6 bases and J by 2 bases, and 23 bases separated the two germline ends. Per germline, CDR1 LNHDA and CDR2 SQIVND (reference sequence). CDR3 length: 18 amino acids. CDR3 loop: CASSSRDRGGSRNQPQHF. The CDR3 DNA reads as TGTGCCAGTAGCTCCCGGGACCGGGGGGGGAGTCGCAATCAGCCCCAGCATTTT.

V is TRBV6-4 and J is TRBJ1-1, with D unresolved. The CDR3 totals 13 residues. V was trimmed by 2 bases and J by 4 bases, leaving 8 bases between them. Germline values: CDR1 MRHNA, CDR2 SNTAGT. The CDR3 protein is CASSDRRGTEAFF. As DNA, the CDR3 is TGTGCCAGCAGTGACCGGCGAGGCACTGAAGCTTTCTTT.

The chain links TRBV18 to TRBJ2-5, with D maybe TRBD2 (6 bases). Looked up from germline, CDR1 is KGHSH and CDR2 is LQKENI. The length of the CDR3 is 13 residues. V was clipped by 3 bases and J by 2 bases, with 7 bases between them. Written as DNA, the CDR3 is TGTGCCAGCTCACCCGGGGGACAAGAGACCCAGTACTTC. Translation gives CASSPGGQETQYF. Supplemented by reference TRBV18 and TRBJ2-5, the full variable domain reads NAGVMQNPRHLVRRRGQEARLRCSPMKGHSHVYWYRQLPEEGLKFMVYLQKENIIDESGMPKERFSAEFPKEGPSILRIQQVVRGDSAAYFCASSPGGQETQYFGPGTRLLVL.

J is TRBJ1-1 and V is TRBV7-2; 8 bases line up with TRBD1. Germline V lookup: CDR1 SGHTA, CDR2 FQGNSA. V was clipped by 4 bases and J by 5 bases; unmatched bases: 9. The CDR3 totals 15 residues. The CDR3 region is CASSYHSGGETEAFF. The DNA of the CDR3 is TGTGCCAGCAGCTACCACTCAGGGGGCGAGACTGAAGCTTTCTTT.

The chain carries TRBV5-8 and TRBJ2-6; 8 positions agree with TRBD1. The CDR3 runs to 18 residues. The germline gives CDR1 SGHTS, CDR2 YDEGEE. V was pared by 0 bases and J by 2 bases, with 7 bases of the junction left unmatched. For the CDR3, the DNA is TGTGCCAGCAGCTTGGCCGGGCAGGGGGCCCCTGGGGCCAACGTCCTGACTTTC. Encoded protein: CASSLAGQGAPGANVLTF.

This sequence joins TRBV19 and TRBJ1-1; TRBD1 might be the D (5 bases). The CDR3 has 15 residues. Between the trimmed V and J ends, which lost 4 bases and 0 bases, there was a span of 12 bases. The germline V gene has CDR1 LNHDA and CDR2 SQIVND (reference sequence). CDR3 amino acids: CASSNRPPLNTEAFF. The CDR3 nucleotides read TGTGCCAGTAGTAACAGGCCCCCTTTGAACACTGAAGCTTTCTTT.

The rearrangement joins TRBV5-4 to TRBJ2-1; 11 positions match TRBD2. Trimming cost V 3 bases and J 5 bases; bases outside gene matches: 4. Germline V gives CDR1 SGHNT, CDR2 YYREEE (reference sequence). The CDR3 is 15 residues long. The CDR3 coding sequence is TGTGCCAGCAGCTCTCTAGCGGGAGGTGACAATGAGCAGTTCTTC. It encodes CASSSLAGGDNEQFF.

The chain uses TRBV7-3 and TRBJ2-2; D is unclear. This CDR3 spans 16 amino acids. In germline, CDR1 is SGHTA, CDR2 FQGTGA. Trimming left V 4 bases short and J 6 bases short, with 18 bases between. Here the CDR3 reads CASSSQPGPSAGELFF. The DNA for the CDR3 is TGTGCCAGCAGCTCTCAACCGGGTCCCTCTGCCGGGGAGCTGTTTTTT.

The J gene is TRBJ2-7, the V gene TRBV5-1; 11 bases align to TRBD2. CDR1 SGHRS and CDR2 YFSETQ come from the germline V gene. The CDR3 loop spans 15 amino acids. V was clipped by 5 bases and J by 5 bases; unmatched bases: 9. CDR3: CASSLLAGGVNEQYF. As DNA, the CDR3 is TGCGCCAGCAGTCTCCTAGCGGGAGGCGTGAACGAGCAGTACTTC.

The chain has TRBV25-1 and TRBJ1-4; 8 nucleotides match TRBD1. This CDR3 spans 16 amino acids. The V gene end was trimmed by 2 bases and the J gene end by 7 bases; junction bases not matched to a gene: 9. In germline, CDR1 is MGHDK, CDR2 SYGVNS. This CDR3 is CASSEHGTGSREKLFF. CDR3 coding DNA: TGTGCCAGCAGTGAACACGGGACAGGATCGCGTGAAAAACTGTTTTTT. The whole variable domain, remainder taken from reference TRBV25-1 and TRBJ1-4, is EADIYQTPRYLVIGTGKKITLECSQTMGHDKMYWYQQDPGMELHLIHYSYGVNSTEKGDLSSESTVSRIRTEHFPLTLESARPSHTSQYLCASSEHGTGSREKLFFGSGTQLSVL.

Concerning this clone: The same CDR3 is also encoded by other DNA sequences in this sample. The V gene is TRBV6-5, the J gene TRBJ1-6; no clear D. The CDR3 is 12 amino acids. Trimming cost V 6 bases and J 8 bases, with 8 bases left between them. Germline loops: CDR1 MNHEY, CDR2 SVGAGI. As DNA, the CDR3 is TGTGCCAGCAGGACCGGGTATTCACCCCTCCACTTT. Protein: CASRTGYSPLHF.

The chain is built from TRBV29-1 and TRBJ1-1; D not certain. Germline V gene lookup returns CDR1 SQVTM and CDR2 ANQGSEA. The V gene lost 6 bases and the J gene lost 5 bases, with 19 bases spanning the gap. This CDR3 has 14 residues. CDR3 nucleotide sequence: TGCAGCGTCGAGAGCAGGCTAATTTTGACTGAAGCTTTCTTT. It specifies CSVESRLILTEAFF.

The V call is TRBV19, the J call TRBJ1-2; 9 bases fit TRBD1. The CDR3 spans 14 residues. Per germline, CDR1 LNHDA and CDR2 SQIVND (reference sequence). After removal of 10 bases from V and 7 bases from J, the junction contained 13 bases not matched to a gene. CDR3 sequence reads: CATLPGQGVGGYTF. DNA of the CDR3: TGTGCCACCCTCCCGGGACAGGGTGTCGGTGGCTACACCTTC.

This clone was counted once. This chain uses TRBV11-3 with TRBJ2-7; 8 bases line up with TRBD1. The trim removed 4 bases at V and 2 bases at J, leaving 10 bases unmatched. Germline-derived CDR1 and CDR2 are SGHNT and YENEEA. CDR3 length: 16 amino acids. For the CDR3, the DNA is TGTGCCAGCAGCTCTGGACAGGGCCCCAGGACCTACGAGCAGTACTTC. The encoded protein is CASSSGQGPRTYEQYF.

This clone was seen a handful of times. The J gene is TRBJ1-4, the V gene TRBV4-1; tentative D call: TRBD1 (6 bases). The CDR3 totals 15 residues. CDR1 and CDR2 (germline): MGHRA, YSYEKL. V was pared by 3 bases and J by 4 bases, with 12 bases between. DNA of the CDR3: TGCGCCAGCAGCCAGCCAAGACAGGTTAATGAAAAACTGTTTTTT. Its protein is CASSQPRQVNEKLFF.

The chain recombines TRBV18 with TRBJ1-4; 9 bases are shared with TRBD1. J lost 4 bases, V lost 3 bases, and 0 bases had no gene match. This CDR3 has 14 amino acids. Germline CDR1 KGHSH, CDR2 LQKENI. The CDR3 reads CASSPGQGNEKLFF. In DNA form, the CDR3 reads TGTGCCAGCTCACCGGGACAGGGTAATGAAAAACTGTTTTTT.

This clone was detected once. The chain couples TRBV28 to TRBJ1-4; 7 nucleotides match TRBD1. The CDR3 spans 16 residues. In germline, CDR1 is MDHEN, CDR2 SYDVKM. Trimming cost V 3 bases and J 5 bases; bases outside gene matches: 9. CDR3 in amino acids: CASSLPRQGVNEKLFF. CDR3 DNA: TGTGCCAGCAGTTTGCCCCGACAGGGCGTAAATGAAAAACTGTTTTTT.